This paragraph covers one T cell receptor beta chain sequence. Its antigen is unknown. This specimen belongs to a study of graft-versus-host responses after intestinal transplantation. General study points: Allograft clonal ratios (graft-versus-host to host-versus-graft) were high in patients who had graft-donor T cell macrochimerism.

Germline loops: CDR1 SGDLS, CDR2 YYNGEE. J was trimmed by 0 bases and V by 4 bases; bases with no gene match: 10. This CDR3 is built from 19 residues. Data came from immunoSEQ multiplex PCR; TCRdb stores just in-frame clones and leaves some out. The repertoire holds 90,000 to 150,000 clones, with roughly 93% as singletons. Here the sequenced sample was unstimulated CD4+ T cells sorted from spleen or lymph node cells, taken before intestinal transplant. The V gene is TRBV9, the J gene TRBJ2-3; 14 positions match TRBD2. This TCR was sampled from a human donor who received an intestinal transplant. CDR3: CASSPPTSGRALSTDTQYF. DNA for the CDR3: TGTGCCAGCAGCCCCCCGACTAGCGGGAGGGCCTTGAGCACAGATACGCAGTATTTT.